These 23 T cell receptor beta chains were sequenced from one sample in a study of radiation and T cells in renal cell carcinoma. The time point is: blood 2 weeks post-SBRT. Regarding treatment: 15 Gy SBRT to primary tumor, nephrectomy 4 weeks later. Libraries were prepared by immunoSEQ multiplex PCR; TCRdb keeps only in-frame clonotypes and omits some of them. The data contain roughly 130,000 clones, around nine tenths of them singletons. The sample in question was blood, obtained from a patient whose treatment included radiotherapy and nephrectomy. These receptors were taken from a woman aged 70-85 years with renal cell carcinoma.

J is TRBJ2-2 and V is TRBV5-1; 9 nucleotides match TRBD2. Germline assignment: CDR1 SGHRS and CDR2 YFSETQ. This CDR3 comprises 16 residues. Trimming took 0 bases from V and 7 from J; bases not matched to a gene: 7. The CDR3, as DNA: TGCGCCAGCAGCTTGGCCAGGGGACTAGCAGGCGGGGAGCTGTTTTTT. Protein: CASSLARGLAGGELFF.

The rearrangement uses TRBV15 and TRBJ2-4; possible D gene TRBD2, 6 bases. CDR3 length: 14 residues. The germline V gene encodes CDR1 LNHNV and CDR2 YYDKDF (reference sequence). V was clipped by 5 bases and J by 8 bases, with 16 bases between them. The CDR3 nucleotides are TGTGCCACCAGCCCCCTGGGAGGAGGGGACATTCAGTACTTC. Protein sequence: CATSPLGGGDIQYF.

This clone was counted a single time. This chain connects TRBV4-2 to TRBJ1-5; 7 bases map to TRBD1. V was pared by 0 bases and J by 5 bases, with 4 bases of the junction left unmatched. CDR3 size: 15 residues. CDR1 LGHNA and CDR2 YNFKEQ come from the germline V gene. Written as DNA, the CDR3 is TGTGCCAGCAGCCAAGAGGGAACAGGGGATCAGCCCCAGCATTTT. It yields the protein CASSQEGTGDQPQHF.

The V call is TRBV20-1, the J call TRBJ1-2; no definite D call. Trimming removed 6 bases at V and 3 bases at J, with 8 bases between. CDR1 DFQATT and CDR2 SNEGSKA come from the germline V gene (reference sequence). The CDR3 is 11 residues long. The CDR3 loop reads CSATWDYGYTF. For the CDR3, the DNA is TGCAGTGCCACGTGGGACTATGGCTACACCTTC.

This clone was counted between two and nine times. The chain uses TRBV27 and TRBJ1-1, with D uncertain. The CDR3 has 14 residues. V was cut by 7 bases and J by 1 base, with 13 bases left in between. The germline gives CDR1 MNHEY, CDR2 SMNVEV (reference sequence). The CDR3 here is CASIRLSGNTEAFF. The CDR3 region has the DNA TGTGCCAGCATCCGTCTCAGCGGGAACACTGAAGCTTTCTTT.

The V call is TRBV19, the J call TRBJ1-1, with D tentatively TRBD1 (5 bases). The V gene lost 6 bases and the J gene lost 0 bases, with 11 bases spanning the gap. The CDR3 runs to 14 residues. Germline CDR1 reads LNHDA; CDR2 reads SQIVND (reference sequence). The CDR3 bases are TGTGCCAGTAGGACGGCGGGGGTGAACACTGAAGCTTTCTTT. This sequence encodes CASRTAGVNTEAFF.

The V gene is TRBV13, the J gene TRBJ2-1; D perhaps matches TRBD2 (5 bases). The V end was cut by 3 bases, the J end by 10 bases, with 13 bases between. This CDR3 is built from 13 residues. Per germline, CDR1 PRHDT and CDR2 FYEKMQ (reference sequence). Here the CDR3 DNA reads TGTGCCAGCAGCTTCCCGGGGTCAAGCGAGCAGTTCTTC. Translated: CASSFPGSSEQFF.

The J gene is TRBJ1-5, the V gene TRBV5-1; 8 positions match TRBD1. After removal of 4 bases from V and 3 bases from J, the junction contained 9 bases not matched to a gene. Germline V gene lookup returns CDR1 SGHRS and CDR2 YFSETQ. The CDR3 runs 16 residues. CDR3 DNA sequence: TGCGCCAGCAGCCGTTTTCCGGGACAGGACAATCAGCCCCAGCATTTT. Translation gives CASSRFPGQDNQPQHF.

The CDR3 reads CASSLGQGWDYGYTF. CDR3 nucleotide sequence: TGTGCCAGCAGCTTAGGCCAGGGGTGGGACTATGGCTACACCTTC. The V gene is TRBV7-2, the J gene TRBJ1-2, with D perhaps matching TRBD1 (6 bases). Per the germline V gene, CDR1 is SGHTA and CDR2 is FQGNSA. The V and J ends lost 1 base and 3 bases respectively, with 12 bases between them. The CDR3 contains 15 residues.

This CDR3 is CASSGLAKPQETQYF. Written as DNA, the CDR3 is TGTGCCAGCAGTGGTCTGGCTAAACCCCAAGAGACCCAGTACTTC. This rearrangement joins TRBV2 to TRBJ2-5; no definite D call. This CDR3 is built from 15 residues. V was clipped by 4 bases and J by 1 base, with 13 bases between them. CDR1 is SNHLY and CDR2 is FYNNEI in the germline V gene.

V usage is TRBV6-5 and J usage is TRBJ1-3; D not resolved. The germline CDR1 and CDR2 sequences are MNHEY and SVGAGI. The CDR3 runs to 14 residues. V lost 6 bases, J lost 5 bases, and 14 bases lay in between. CDR3 bases: TGTGCCAGCAGCCACGGGTGGGGAAGAAACACCATATATTTT. Protein sequence: CASSHGWGRNTIYF.

This clone came up a few times. The chain is built from TRBV6-6 and TRBJ1-5; no clear D. This CDR3 contains 12 residues. The ends were cut back, 5 bases at V and 5 bases at J, with 7 bases in the middle. CDR1 MNHNY and CDR2 SVGAGI come from the germline V gene (reference sequence). The CDR3 loop reads CASSRPYQPQHF. In nucleotides, the CDR3 is TGTGCCAGCAGTCGACCTTATCAGCCCCAGCATTTT.

The chain joins TRBV27 to TRBJ2-1, with TRBD2 identical over 10 bases. The germline V gene encodes CDR1 MNHEY and CDR2 SMNVEV (reference sequence). V shed 5 bases, J shed 10 bases, and the junction held 11 bases outside the gene matches. The CDR3 loop spans 15 amino acids. Here the CDR3 DNA reads TGTGCCAGCAGTCCGGGGAGCGGGGGGGCTTTGGAGCAGTTCTTC. Protein product: CASSPGSGGALEQFF.

The genes are TRBV28 and TRBJ1-5; D is possibly TRBD1 (6 bases). The V gene lost 3 bases and the J gene lost 6 bases, with 15 bases spanning the gap. This CDR3 spans 15 amino acids. Germline CDR1 MDHEN, CDR2 SYDVKM. The CDR3 nucleotides are TGTGCCAGCAGTTTTTCAGGGGCGAGGGGTCAGCCCCAGCATTTT. It specifies CASSFSGARGQPQHF.

J is TRBJ2-7 and V is TRBV7-2, with D perhaps matching TRBD1 (6 bases). CDR3 length: 15 residues. Trimming stripped 5 bases from V and 5 bases from J, with 19 bases between. Germline V CDR1 and CDR2: SGHTA, FQGNSA. The CDR3 region has the DNA TGTGCCAGCAGCCTCGCCCATGGGTCAGGGGACGAGCAGTACTTC. Its protein is CASSLAHGSGDEQYF.

This clone has only one observation. V is TRBV9 and J is TRBJ1-6, with a tentative D call TRBD1 (6 bases). The length of the CDR3 is 17 residues. Trimming removed 0 bases from V and 5 bases from J, with 15 bases in between. Germline CDR1 and CDR2: SGDLS and YYNGEE. The DNA for the CDR3 is TGTGCCAGCAGCGTAGAGATGGGGGCAGATCATAATTCACCCCTCCACTTT. Translation gives CASSVEMGADHNSPLHF. Filled out from reference TRBV9 and TRBJ1-6, the complete variable domain reads DSGVTQTPKHLITATGQRVTLRCSPRSGDLSVYWYQQSLDQGLQFLIQYYNGEERAKGNILERFSAQQFPDLHSELNLSSLELGDSALYFCASSVEMGADHNSPLHFGNGTRLTVT.

The V and J genes are TRBV29-1 and TRBJ2-7; 7 bases are a match to TRBD1. The CDR3 has 12 amino acids. The V segment lost 7 bases and the J segment 2 bases; nucleotides outside the gene matches: 5. In germline, CDR1 is SQVTM, CDR2 ANQGSEA. The CDR3 is CSALTGPYEQYF. CDR3 coding DNA: TGCAGCGCCTTGACAGGGCCCTACGAGCAGTACTTC.

The gene calls are TRBV5-6 and TRBJ1-1, with unresolved D. Trimming took off 4 bases at V and 1 base at J, with 11 bases between the two ends. Germline V CDR1 and CDR2: SGHDT, YYEEEE. This CDR3 is 14 amino acids long. The CDR3 DNA is TGTGCCAGCAGCCCGCCGTTCCCGAACACTGAAGCTTTCTTT. It yields the protein CASSPPFPNTEAFF.

V is TRBV5-1 and J is TRBJ2-3, with 10 bases matching TRBD1. CDR1 is SGHRS, CDR2 YFSETQ, per germline. J was trimmed by 6 bases and V by 3 bases; bases with no gene match: 16. The CDR3 length is 18 residues. This chain's CDR3 is CASSSGTGVGGFLDTQYF. CDR3 in DNA: TGCGCCAGCAGCTCCGGGACAGGGGTCGGGGGTTTTTTGGATACGCAGTATTTT.

The genes are TRBV4-2 and TRBJ1-2; tentatively, D is TRBD1 (5 bases). The ends were cut back, 0 bases at V and 1 base at J, with 12 bases in the middle. The germline gives CDR1 LGHNA, CDR2 YNFKEQ. This CDR3 is built from 16 residues. The CDR3, as DNA: TGTGCCAGCAGCCAAGATTCTGGGGGAAGTAACTATGGCTACACCTTC. Translating gives CASSQDSGGSNYGYTF.

CDR3 in amino acids: CASSLRPNTGELFF. CDR3 in DNA: TGTGCCAGCAGCTTACGTCCGAACACCGGGGAGCTGTTTTTT. The chain combines TRBV11-1 with TRBJ2-2; D not resolved. Trimming stripped 2 bases from V and 0 bases from J, with 4 bases between. This CDR3 is 14 amino acids long. CDR1 and CDR2 from the germline V gene are SGHAT and FQDESV (reference sequence).

This clone has a single count. The rearrangement joins TRBV5-4 to TRBJ1-1; D is possibly TRBD1 (5 bases). The V end lost 4 bases, the J end lost 2 bases, and 9 bases lay between the germline ends. The CDR3 consists of 13 residues. The germline V gene has CDR1 SGHNT and CDR2 YYREEE (reference sequence). CDR3 amino acids: CASSAGLNTEAFF. The CDR3 nucleotides read TGTGCCAGCAGCGCGGGACTTAACACTGAAGCTTTCTTT. The full variable domain, its missing parts supplied by reference TRBV5-4 and TRBJ1-1, is ETGVTQSPTHLIKTRGQQVTLRCSSQSGHNTVSWYQQALGQGPQFIFQYYREEENGRGNFPPRFSGLQFPNYSSELNVNALELDDSALYLCASSAGLNTEAFFGQGTRLTVV.

The chain combines TRBV29-1 with TRBJ2-1; TRBD2 aligns across 12 bases. This CDR3 is 13 amino acids long. The ends lost 6 bases at V and 5 bases at J; junction bases unmatched: 2. From germline, CDR1 is SQVTM and CDR2 ANQGSEA. CDR3 region: CSVGLAGNNEQFF. The CDR3 DNA sequence: TGCAGCGTAGGACTAGCGGGGAACAATGAGCAGTTCTTC.